This T cell receptor (beta chain) was obtained from a study of blood T cell repertoires in COVID-19. Study information: Samples came from the United States, Italy and Spain, spanning acute and convalescent COVID-19. Sources were T cells, B-cell-depleted T cells, or PBMCs; the material itself was cDNA or gDNA.

How the authors handled the data: Quantification of nucleated cells was approximated via reference gene primer amplification. The table came from immunoSEQ multiplex PCR; TCRdb's copy has only in-frame clones and leaves some out. V, J and clone size are those of that table, while D and trimming were read from the DNA. The sample contains around 15,000 clones, nearly 90% of which appear only once. The table lists this clone with a count of one. Germline V gene lookup returns CDR1 MNHNS and CDR2 SASEGT. V was cut by 0 bases and J by 7 bases, with 7 bases left in between. This CDR3 has 12 residues. This clonotype originated in an elderly man with acute or convalescent COVID-19. The chain employs TRBV6-1 and TRBJ2-7; D gene uncertain. The sequenced sample consisted of peripheral blood. CDR3 region: CASSEALREQYF. CDR3 bases: TGTGCCAGCAGTGAAGCGCTTCGGGAGCAGTACTTC.